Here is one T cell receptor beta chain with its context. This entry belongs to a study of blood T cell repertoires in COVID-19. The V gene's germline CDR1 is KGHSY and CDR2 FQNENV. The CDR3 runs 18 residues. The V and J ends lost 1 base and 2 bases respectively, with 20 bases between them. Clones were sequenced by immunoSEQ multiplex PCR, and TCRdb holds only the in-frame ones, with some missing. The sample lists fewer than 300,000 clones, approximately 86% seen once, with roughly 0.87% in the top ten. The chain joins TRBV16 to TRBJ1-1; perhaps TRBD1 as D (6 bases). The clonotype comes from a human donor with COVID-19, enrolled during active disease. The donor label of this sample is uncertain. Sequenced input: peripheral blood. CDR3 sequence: CASSQFGGHSDVNTEAFF. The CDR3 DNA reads TGTGCCAGCAGCCAATTTGGGGGACACAGCGACGTAAACACTGAAGCTTTCTTT. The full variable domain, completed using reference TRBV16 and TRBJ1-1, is GEEVAQTPKHLVRGEGQKAKLYCAPIKGHSYVFWYQQVLKNEFKFLISFQNENVFDETGMPKERFSAKCLPNSPCSLEIQATKLEDSAVYFCASSQFGGHSDVNTEAFFGQGTRLTVV.